This is a list of T cell receptor beta chains from one sample in a study of T-cell reconstitution after alpha-beta-depleted transplantation in children. TCRdb re-called the PCR reads through MiXCR, storing one row per CDR3 protein. Here the sample spans hundreds of thousands of distinct CDR3 sequences, around 15% being singletons. Sample: PBMCs, mostly from graft donor cells, taken 360 days after TCRalphabeta/CD19-depleted stem cell transplant. The receptors come from a male patient aged 2 to 9 who had a stem cell transplant for acute lymphoblastic leukemia, so the T cells may come from the graft donor. Both conserved end residues are trimmed from each CDR3. A D gene is named only where the DNA matches it firmly.

V: TRBV24-1
D: TRBD2
J: TRBJ2-4
CDR3: ATSDLFLAGGCIQY

V: TRBV18
D: TRBD1
J: TRBJ1-3
CDR3: ASSPSGQSSGNTIY

V: TRBV4-2
D: TRBD2
J: TRBJ2-4
CDR3: ASSPSPGWGEAGRAMTKNIQY

V: TRBV24-1
D: TRBD1
J: TRBJ2-1
CDR3: ATSTGGEQF

V: TRBV30
D: NA
J: TRBJ2-5
CDR3: AWSVRGLRSQETQY

V: TRBV20-1
D: TRBD1
J: TRBJ2-7
CDR3: SATGTGLEQY

V: TRBV6-1
D: NA
J: TRBJ1-5
CDR3: AGGAEGPQH

V: TRBV7-2
D: NA
J: TRBJ2-2
CDR3: ASSYLNQRTTGELF

V: TRBV27
D: NA
J: TRBJ2-2
CDR3: ASSLEGWGELF

V: TRBV29-1
D: NA
J: TRBJ2-3
CDR3: SVGVDTQY

V: TRBV6-5
D: NA
J: TRBJ1-1
CDR3: ASSYSINSNTEAF

V: TRBV20-1
D: NA
J: TRBJ2-7
CDR3: SASRYRASYEQY

V: TRBV6-4
D: NA
J: TRBJ2-1
CDR3: ADGQCLYYNEQF

V: TRBV3-1
D: TRBD1
J: TRBJ2-3
CDR3: ASSQGGQGADTQY

V: TRBV27
D: TRBD2
J: TRBJ2-1
CDR3: ASSPISLLAGASNEQF

V: TRBV4-1
D: NA
J: TRBJ2-7
CDR3: ASSRTPRENEQY

V: TRBV7-2
D: NA
J: TRBJ1-6
CDR3: ASSSHGAYNSPLH

V: TRBV20-1
D: NA
J: TRBJ2-7
CDR3: SARASWGRVNEQY

V: TRBV14
D: TRBD2
J: TRBJ2-1
CDR3: ASSQDWPGGLAVPYNEQF

V: TRBV7-9
D: NA
J: TRBJ1-6
CDR3: ASSLEGSPLH

V: TRBV20-1
D: NA
J: TRBJ1-3
CDR3: SARGTSGNTIY

V: TRBV28
D: TRBD1
J: TRBJ2-7
CDR3: ASSLKGYRDRGREQY

V: TRBV29-1
D: TRBD2
J: TRBJ2-1
CDR3: SVQSGRDPYNEQF

V: TRBV30
D: NA
J: TRBJ2-3
CDR3: ALTSSPSWEDTQY

V: TRBV30
D: NA
J: TRBJ1-1
CDR3: AWSDNTEAF

V: TRBV7-9
D: NA
J: TRBJ2-3
CDR3: ASSLDLGPGTDTQY

V: TRBV12-3/TRBV12-4
D: NA
J: TRBJ2-1
CDR3: ASTRGALSYNEQF

V: TRBV5-6
D: TRBD1
J: TRBJ2-7
CDR3: ASSLVEGTGGEQY

V: TRBV4-3
D: TRBD1
J: TRBJ2-7
CDR3: ASSPKLGTAYEQY

V: TRBV3-1
D: NA
J: TRBJ2-1
CDR3: ASSQGPSGNEQF

V: TRBV27
D: TRBD2
J: TRBJ2-7
CDR3: ASSLGGLATYEQY

V: TRBV5-1
D: NA
J: TRBJ2-2
CDR3: ASAALDPTRNGELF

V: TRBV14
D: NA
J: TRBJ2-1
CDR3: ASSQVALVSSNEQF

V: TRBV4-1
D: NA
J: TRBJ2-3
CDR3: ASSQDNGGWDTQY

V: TRBV29-1
D: NA
J: TRBJ1-1
CDR3: SVEEAF

V: TRBV6-2/TRBV6-3
D: NA
J: TRBJ2-7
CDR3: ASSYPRGISGTYEQY

V: TRBV5-1
D: TRBD2
J: TRBJ2-7
CDR3: ASSVGGGSSYEQY

V: TRBV12-3/TRBV12-4
D: TRBD1
J: TRBJ2-3
CDR3: ASSLRTGGKDTQY

V: TRBV20-1
D: NA
J: TRBJ2-3
CDR3: SAKGEQPDTQY

V: TRBV5-1
D: TRBD2
J: TRBJ2-1
CDR3: ASRGPLAGANLYSYNEQF

V: TRBV15
D: TRBD2
J: TRBJ2-3
CDR3: ATSKLLAGVADTQY

V: TRBV6-5
D: NA
J: TRBJ1-2
CDR3: ASSRGWRGYT

V: TRBV14
D: NA
J: TRBJ2-2
CDR3: EWEANTGELF